This T cell receptor (beta chain) was identified in a study of blood T cell repertoires in COVID-19. In the study overall: PBMCs, B-cell-depleted T cells, or T cells provided the cDNA or gDNA that made up the material.

Germline V gene sequence: CDR1 MGHRA, CDR2 YSYEKL. This CDR3 region has 15 residues. The V end was cut by 0 bases, the J end by 4 bases, with 7 bases between. Data came from immunoSEQ multiplex PCR; TCRdb stores just in-frame clones and leaves some out. The sample consists of about 240,000 clones, about 83% of them appearing once. The rearrangement uses TRBV4-1 and TRBJ1-6; D call uncertain. This sequence originates from a man of 80 years or more with acute or convalescent COVID-19. Sequencing was carried out using peripheral blood. For the CDR3, the DNA is TGCGCCAGCAGCCAAGAACAACAGTATAATTCACCCCTCCACTTT. This encodes CASSQEQQYNSPLHF.